This TCR beta chain originates from a study of blood T cell repertoires in COVID-19 (dated by TCRdb to 2020 to 2021). Notes on the research overall: Samples from collaborators originated in the United States, Italy and Spain and spanned both the acute and convalescent phases of COVID-19. A freely available public database, intended as a resource for researchers studying the immune response to SARS-CoV-2, is where the repertoires were released. The sample metadata nearly always contained a de-identified subject ID, COVID-19 status, age in years and sex. Subjects who had been exposed to COVID-19, were actively infected with it, or had recovered from it provided the deeply sampled blood TCRbeta repertoires that made up the dataset. The material from the prospective study consisted of cDNA or gDNA derived from T cells, B-cell-depleted T cells, or PBMCs. Where available, HLA class I and class II types were taken from metadata supplied by the sample provider and were not determined by assay-based typing. Samples came from the ongoing ImmuneRACE study (first 160 participants) plus 1,254 subjects from 6 global collaborators.

The study at large found these results: How much clinical and demographic metadata was included differed by source and by participant, and the metadata was provided uncurated.

The collaborating institutions used their own protocols to collect whole blood in K2EDTA tubes. For TCRbeta analysis, collaborators shipped samples in one of three forms: frozen whole blood, isolated PBMCs, or DNA extracted from either of those sample types. The germline V and J ends show losses of 4 bases and 4 bases respectively, and no gene match explains 9 bases of the junction. Counted from cysteine to phenylalanine, this CDR3 has 15 amino acids. The retained sequence is limited to the CDR3, 45 bases, with the frame set at the first base. Reading the germline V gene gives CDR1 SGHDT and CDR2 YYEEEE. Comments on this clone: What this receptor recognizes is not known. No base qualities exist here, and no much larger clone lies one base off it.

TCRbeta CDR3 regions were amplified from genomic DNA using the immunoSEQ Assay, a bias-controlled multiplex PCR. Processing in the source paper ran as follows. Nucleated cell counts per sample were estimated from amplification of reference gene primers within the assay. To quantify the absolute abundance of each unique TCRbeta CDR3 rearrangement, sequence reads were collapsed and filtered. For each sample, productive Simpson clonality was calculated as the square root of Simpson's diversity index over productive rearrangements. The table comes from immuneACCESS by way of TCRdb, which keeps in-frame sequences with V and J called. Part of the clones is missing from these tables; in studies checked, under half for an unresolved V gene and the rest for unknown reasons. Clone size and the V and J calls come from that table; the DNA yielded D and trimming. The sample table contains approximately 90,000 clones; only one count was recorded for 70% to 90% of them. The leading ten clones occupy approximately 6.8% of the sample.

The TCR originated in a man aged 55 to 70 with acute or convalescent COVID-19. The material sequenced was peripheral blood. Recombination joined TRBV5-6 with TRBJ1-1, and 8 junctional nucleotides match TRBD1. CDR3 region: CASSVGQGGGTEAFF. The nucleotide sequence reads as follows: TGTGCCAGCAGCGTTGGACAGGGCGGGGGCACTGAAGCTTTCTTT.